These T cell receptor beta chains were read from a single sample in a study of shared clonotypes between healthy human individuals. Profiling relied on immunoSEQ multiplex PCR, and the TCRdb table lists in-frame clones only, not all of them. Of about 1.9 million clones listed, around 93% are singletons. The sample comprised naive CD8+ T cells from PBMCs. These receptors all stem from a man between 18 and 29 years old in good health. Some clones in this sample may be carry-over from other donors' samples. CDR3s include the opening cysteine and the closing phenylalanine or tryptophan. A D gene is named only where the DNA matches it firmly. Size tells how often a clone was seen (once, few, many) or the class of an expanded clone, and some rows leave it out.

clone_size j_call d_call v_call cdr3_aa cdr3_nt
- TRBJ2-5 - TRBV11-1 CASSGRTSPYQETQYF TGTGCCAGTTCGGGGCGAACTAGCCCGTACCAAGAGACCCAGTACTTC
- TRBJ2-4 - TRBV5-1 CASSLGWGKDKNIQYF TGCGCCAGCAGCTTGGGGTGGGGGAAAGACAAAAACATTCAGTACTTC
- TRBJ2-3 - TRBV6-5 CASSYSNSRVDTQYF TGTGCCAGCAGTTACTCGAATTCTAGGGTGGATACGCAGTATTTT
- TRBJ2-1 TRBD2 TRBV7-9 CASSLSSGRVLNEQFF TGTGCCAGCAGCCTATCGAGCGGGAGGGTCCTCAATGAGCAGTTCTTC
- TRBJ2-7 - TRBV4-1 CASSQNYLTYEQYF TGCGCCAGCAGCCAAAATTACCTAACCTACGAGCAGTACTTC
- TRBJ1-3 - TRBV27 CASSTKQGYAGNTIYF TGTGCCAGCAGTACGAAGCAGGGTTATGCAGGAAACACCATATATTTT
- TRBJ2-1 TRBD1 TRBV28 CASSSDREDEQFF TGTGCCAGCAGTTCGGACAGGGAGGATGAGCAGTTCTTC
- TRBJ1-2 - TRBV5-6 CASSFGQHYGYTF TGTGCCAGCAGCTTCGGACAGCACTATGGCTACACCTTC
- TRBJ2-3 TRBD2 TRBV4-3 CASSHLGEGPFADTQYF TGCGCCAGCAGCCACCTGGGGGAGGGCCCCTTTGCAGATACGCAGTATTTT
few TRBJ1-5 - TRBV19 CASTLRGGSQPQHF TGTGCCAGTACCCTTCGGGGAGGAAGTCAGCCCCAGCATTTT